What follows is one TCR beta chain and its context. Its antigen is undetermined. The sample originates from a study of cytomegalovirus exposure and HLA in healthy donors. The PCR was carried out with 60 Vbeta primers and 13 Jbeta primers. Method: immunoSEQ multiplex PCR; TCRdb's copy keeps in-frame clones and lacks some. The profile shows fewer than 100,000 clones, more than 70% of them singletons. Germline lookup yields CDR1 MNHNS and CDR2 SASEGT. V was pared by 8 bases and J by 1 base, with 11 bases between. CDR3 length: 13 amino acids. There were likely unrecorded immune exposures, though donors were nominally healthy when sampled. General study findings and limits: Some highly shared sequence variants likely arose as a pipeline artifact.

The chain combines TRBV6-1 with TRBJ1-1; tentatively, D is TRBD1 (6 bases). The source material was PBMCs. This sequence originates from a female donor in good health and CMV-seronegative. CDR3 nucleotides: TGTGCCAGCCCTTTGGGACAGAACACTGAAGCTTTCTTT. This sequence encodes CASPLGQNTEAFF.